These 15 T cell receptor beta chains were all obtained from the same sample, sequenced in a study of neurological immune-mediated disorders. MiXCR, applied by TCRdb to the 5' RACE reads, yields one record per CDR3 protein. This table has roughly 120,000 distinct CDR3 sequences, 3.2% appearing once. Source material: PBMCs. All receptors come from a woman in her 30s with multiple sclerosis.

This clonotype was observed at least ten times. The rearrangement links TRBV27 to TRBJ2-1; D is ambiguous. V gave up 3 bases and J gave up 1 base, with 7 bases separating them. CDR3 length: 14 residues. Germline loops: CDR1 MNHEY, CDR2 SMNVEV (reference sequence). The CDR3 region has the DNA TGTGCCAGCAGTTTCGGGCTTTCCTACAATGAGCAGTTCTTC. This sequence encodes CASSFGLSYNEQFF.

This clonotype has only a few counts. The chain has TRBV4-3 and TRBJ2-4; the D gene is possibly TRBD2 (5 bases). CDR1 and CDR2 from the germline V gene are LGHNA and YSLEER. With 0 bases removed from V and 0 bases from J, the gap between germline ends came to 12 bases. This CDR3 region has 17 residues. DNA of the CDR3: TGCGCCAGCAGCCAAGAGACTACGGCCCTAGCCAAAAACATTCAGTACTTC. Translating it yields CASSQETTALAKNIQYF.

This clonotype has a count of ten or more. The chain combines TRBV30 with TRBJ1-1, with D possibly matching TRBD1 (6 bases). The germline CDR1 and CDR2 sequences are GTSNPN and SVGIG (reference sequence). Deletions cut 0 bases from V and 3 bases from J, with 8 bases between. There are 13 residues in the CDR3. CDR3 sequence reads: CAWSVGADTEAFF. The CDR3 DNA follows: TGTGCCTGGAGTGTGGGGGCAGACACTGAAGCTTTCTTT.

This clonotype was picked up many times. V and J are TRBV5-1 and TRBJ1-1; 7 bases match TRBD1. Trimming at V came to 4 bases and at J to 4 bases, leaving 10 bases not matched to a gene. CDR3 length equals 15 residues. CDR1 is SGHRS, CDR2 YFSETQ, per germline. CDR3 amino acids: CASSPRQGLSTEAFF. DNA of the CDR3: TGCGCCAGCAGCCCCCGACAGGGTTTGAGCACTGAAGCTTTCTTT.

This clonotype was found a few times. V usage is TRBV5-1 and J usage is TRBJ2-3; D is possibly TRBD2 (5 bases). Deletions cut 0 bases from V and 0 bases from J, with 14 bases between. The CDR3 length is 17 residues. Germline CDR1 is SGHRS and CDR2 is YFSETQ. CDR3 sequence reads: CASSLGAAGHSTDTQYF. CDR3 in DNA: TGCGCCAGCAGCTTGGGAGCGGCTGGTCATAGCACAGATACGCAGTATTTT.

This clonotype was detected many times. The V call is TRBV27, the J call TRBJ1-1; perhaps TRBD1 as D (5 bases). CDR1 and CDR2 from the germline V gene are MNHEY and SMNVEV (reference sequence). This CDR3 is built from 13 residues. V gave up 8 bases and J gave up 0 bases, with 10 bases separating them. The CDR3 coding sequence is TGTGCCAGCCAAACAGGCTTGAACACTGAAGCTTTCTTT. Protein sequence: CASQTGLNTEAFF.

The table lists this clonotype with many counts. This chain uses TRBV20-1 with TRBJ1-1; D is ambiguous. Trimming stripped 5 bases from V and 4 bases from J, with 17 bases between. The germline CDR1 and CDR2 sequences are DFQATT and SNEGSKA (reference sequence). The CDR3 loop spans 14 amino acids. The CDR3 DNA reads TGCAGTGCTCGCCCGCCGACAACTGGCACTGAAGCTTTCTTT. Amino acids: CSARPPTTGTEAFF.

This clonotype was observed at least ten times. V and J are TRBV6-5 and TRBJ1-5; no clear D. Germline values: CDR1 MNHEY, CDR2 SVGAGI. The V end was cut by 8 bases, the J end by 0 bases, with 14 bases between. The CDR3 extends over 15 amino acids. DNA for the CDR3: TGTGCCAGCTCCGTTGGGGTGTATAGCAATCAGCCCCAGCATTTT. It specifies CASSVGVYSNQPQHF.

This clonotype was seen ten or more times. The V call is TRBV3-1, the J call TRBJ1-2; 9 bases align to TRBD1. The CDR3 contains 16 residues. Germline loops: CDR1 LGHDT, CDR2 YNNKEL (reference sequence). V lost 4 bases, J lost 6 bases, and 12 bases stayed unmatched. CDR3 residues: CASSRNGGQGTNGYTF. In DNA, the CDR3 is TGTGCCAGCAGCCGAAACGGAGGACAGGGGACGAATGGCTACACCTTC.

This clonotype was observed at least ten times. J is TRBJ2-7 and V is TRBV5-1, with D perhaps matching TRBD2 (6 bases). Trimming cost V 6 bases and J 0 bases, with 13 bases left between them. The CDR3 sequence is 14 residues long. Germline V CDR1 and CDR2: SGHRS, YFSETQ. The CDR3 region is CASTPGVSSYEQYF. Here the CDR3 DNA reads TGCGCCAGCACCCCGGGGGTGAGCTCCTACGAGCAGTACTTC.

This clonotype was picked up a small number of times. The chain combines TRBV20-1 with TRBJ2-4; 9 bases are a match to TRBD2. The ends lost 6 bases at V and 8 bases at J; junction bases unmatched: 5. In germline, CDR1 is DFQATT, CDR2 SNEGSKA (reference sequence). The CDR3 loop spans 12 amino acids. CDR3 sequence (DNA): TGCAGTGCGGGGACTAGCAAGGACATTCAGTACTTC. Translated, it gives CSAGTSKDIQYF.

This clonotype has at least ten counts. CDR3 in amino acids: CASSLDVNTEAFF. In DNA, the CDR3 is TGCGCCAGCAGCTTGGATGTGAACACTGAAGCTTTCTTT. This chain links TRBV5-1 with TRBJ1-1, with D hard to call. The CDR3 covers 13 residues. The V end was cut by 0 bases, the J end by 0 bases, with 3 bases between. Germline CDR1 reads SGHRS; CDR2 reads YFSETQ. The full variable domain, with the rest looked up from reference TRBV5-1 and TRBJ1-1, is KAGVTQTPRYLIKTRGQQVTLSCSPISGHRSVSWYQQTPGQGLQFLFEYFSETQRNKGNFPGRFSGRQFSNSRSEMNVSTLELGDSALYLCASSLDVNTEAFFGQGTRLTVV.

Note on this clonotype: One end of the junction fails to match germline, which may point to a read error. The V gene is TRBV5-1, the J gene TRBJ2-1; TRBD2 matches at 7 bases. The CDR3 consists of 11 residues. Germline CDR1 reads SGHRS; CDR2 reads YFSETQ. CDR3 sequence: CDSSLGGEQFF. Here the CDR3 DNA reads TGCGACAGCAGCTTGGGAGGGGAGCAGTTCTTC.

This clonotype occurred many times. The chain links TRBV25-1 to TRBJ2-7; D is unclear. CDR3 length equals 14 residues. Germline V gene data show CDR1 as MGHDK and CDR2 as SYGVNS. The V gene lost 4 bases and the J gene lost 3 bases, with 13 bases spanning the gap. The CDR3, as DNA: TGTGCCAGCAGTGGCAGGAACGCACACTACGAGCAGTACTTC. Its protein product is CASSGRNAHYEQYF.

This clonotype was observed at least ten times. The chain uses TRBV29-1 and TRBJ2-1; no clear D gene. Germline loops: CDR1 SQVTM, CDR2 ANQGSEA. The CDR3 spans 11 residues. The V end was cut by 5 bases, the J end by 10 bases, with 12 bases between. CDR3 sequence (DNA): TGCAGCGTTAAGGGAACGCGCGAGCAGTTCTTC. It specifies CSVKGTREQFF.